This note documents a single TCR beta chain sequence. Its antigen is unknown. These data originate in a study of cytomegalovirus exposure and HLA in healthy donors. Germline V gene sequence: CDR1 LNHDA, CDR2 SQIVND (reference sequence). CDR3 length: 15 amino acids. The trim removed 4 bases at V and 7 bases at J, leaving 7 bases unmatched. Amplification used 60 Vbeta primers and 13 Jbeta primers. Repertoires were generated with immunoSEQ multiplex PCR, while TCRdb's copy carries only in-frame clones and drops some. The profile shows around 160,000 clones, more than 65% of them singletons. Findings and caveats of the study: Indistinguishable V segments, including TRBV6-2 and TRBV6-3, were excluded. The classifier reportedly diagnosed cytomegalovirus status with high specificity and sensitivity.

J is TRBJ2-2 and V is TRBV19; 9 positions agree with TRBD1. This sequence originates from a woman in her thirties or forties in good health and CMV-seropositive. The sequencing input was PBMCs. The DNA of the CDR3 is TGTGCCAGTAGTACTACAGGGGGCGCAGGCGGGGAGCTGTTTTTT. This encodes CASSTTGGAGGELFF.